This T cell receptor (beta chain) was sequenced in a study of cytomegalovirus exposure and HLA in healthy donors. Broader study findings: In a later analysis, common viral pathogens appeared linked to several of the most significant clusters.

As for this clone: What it binds is unknown.

The PCR had 60 Vbeta and 13 Jbeta primers. Data came from immunoSEQ multiplex PCR; TCRdb stores just in-frame clones and leaves some out. In the table there are some 170,000 clones, about two thirds of which are singletons. The specimen sequenced was PBMCs. This receptor was taken from a young woman in good health and CMV-seronegative.

Here the CDR3 reads CASSPGQGDYEQYF. The CDR3 DNA reads TGTGCCAGCTCACCCGGACAGGGGGACTACGAGCAGTACTTC. The chain carries TRBV18 and TRBJ2-7; 10 bases map to TRBD1. The CDR3 length is 14 residues. V was clipped by 3 bases and J by 3 bases; unmatched bases: 2. Germline CDR1 reads KGHSH; CDR2 reads LQKENI.